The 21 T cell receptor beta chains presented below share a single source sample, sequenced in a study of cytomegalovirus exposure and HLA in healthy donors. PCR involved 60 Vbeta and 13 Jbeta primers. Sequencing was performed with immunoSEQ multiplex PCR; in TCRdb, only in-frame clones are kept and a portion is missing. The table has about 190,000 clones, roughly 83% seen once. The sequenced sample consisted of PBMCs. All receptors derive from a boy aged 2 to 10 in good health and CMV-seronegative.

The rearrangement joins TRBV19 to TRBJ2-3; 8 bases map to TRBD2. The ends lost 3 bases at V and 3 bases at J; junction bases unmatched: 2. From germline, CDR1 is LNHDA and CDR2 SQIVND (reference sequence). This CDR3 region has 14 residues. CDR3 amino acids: CASSIRGGTDTQYF. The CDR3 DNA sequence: TGTGCCAGTAGTATTCGGGGGGGAACAGATACGCAGTATTTT.

CDR3 sequence reads: CASSEGSGQPQHF. In DNA form, the CDR3 reads TGTGCCAGCAGTGAAGGTAGTGGTCAGCCCCAGCATTTT. This chain joins TRBV6-1 and TRBJ1-5; no firm D call. The CDR3 extends over 13 amino acids. CDR1 and CDR2 from the germline V gene are MNHNS and SASEGT. The V gene lost 1 base and the J gene lost 6 bases, with 7 bases spanning the gap.

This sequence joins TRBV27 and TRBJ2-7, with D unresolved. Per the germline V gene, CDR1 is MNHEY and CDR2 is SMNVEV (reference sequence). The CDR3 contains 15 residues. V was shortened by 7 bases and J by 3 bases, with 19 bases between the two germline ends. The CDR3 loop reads CASTQAFCTVYEQYV. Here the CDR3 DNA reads TGTGCCAGCACCCAGGCTTTTTGCACGGTCTACGAGCAGTACGTC.

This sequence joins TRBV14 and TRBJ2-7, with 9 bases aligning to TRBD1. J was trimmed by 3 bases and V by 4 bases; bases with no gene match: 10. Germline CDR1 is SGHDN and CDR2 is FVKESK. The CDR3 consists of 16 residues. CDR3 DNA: TGTGCCAGCAGCCCCGGAGGGGGACAGGGCCTCTACGAGCAGTACGTC. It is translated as CASSPGGGQGLYEQYV.

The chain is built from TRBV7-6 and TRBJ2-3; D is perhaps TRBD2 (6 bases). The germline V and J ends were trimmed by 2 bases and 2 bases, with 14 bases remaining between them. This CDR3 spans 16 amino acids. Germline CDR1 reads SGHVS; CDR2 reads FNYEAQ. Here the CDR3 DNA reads TGTGCCAGCAGCTTACGGTGGGAGGCGGCCACAGATACGCAGTATTTT. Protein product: CASSLRWEAATDTQYF.

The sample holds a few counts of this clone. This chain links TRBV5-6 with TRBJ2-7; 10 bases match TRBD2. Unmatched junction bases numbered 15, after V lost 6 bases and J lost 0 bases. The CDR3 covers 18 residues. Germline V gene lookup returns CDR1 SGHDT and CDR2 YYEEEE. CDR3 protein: CASTFSPPSGGTSYEQYF. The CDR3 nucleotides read TGTGCCAGCACCTTTTCCCCCCCTAGCGGGGGAACCTCCTACGAGCAGTACTTC.

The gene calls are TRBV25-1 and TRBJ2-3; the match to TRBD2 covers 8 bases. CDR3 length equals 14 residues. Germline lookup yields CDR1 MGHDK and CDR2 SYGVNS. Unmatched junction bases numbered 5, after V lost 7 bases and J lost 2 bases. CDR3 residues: CASTAGEYTDTQYF. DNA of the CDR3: TGTGCCAGCACAGCGGGGGAGTACACAGATACGCAGTATTTT.

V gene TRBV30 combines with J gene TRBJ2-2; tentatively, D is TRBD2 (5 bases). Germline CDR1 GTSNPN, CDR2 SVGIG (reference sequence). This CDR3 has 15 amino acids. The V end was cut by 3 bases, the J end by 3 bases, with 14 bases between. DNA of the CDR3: TGTGCCTGGAGAAGTCGGGGAGTTTACACCGGGGAGCTGTTTTTT. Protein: CAWRSRGVYTGELFF.

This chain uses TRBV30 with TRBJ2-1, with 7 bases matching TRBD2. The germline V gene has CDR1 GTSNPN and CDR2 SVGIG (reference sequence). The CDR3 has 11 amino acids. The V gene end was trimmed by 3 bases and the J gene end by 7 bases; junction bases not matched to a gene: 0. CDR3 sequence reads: CAWSGRNEQFF. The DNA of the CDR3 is TGTGCCTGGAGCGGGAGGAATGAGCAGTTCTTC.

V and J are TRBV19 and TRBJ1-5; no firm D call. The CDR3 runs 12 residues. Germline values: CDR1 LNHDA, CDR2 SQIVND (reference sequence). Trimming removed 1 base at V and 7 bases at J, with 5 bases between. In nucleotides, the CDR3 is TGTGCCAGTAGTATAGTAGAGCAGCCCCAGCATTTT. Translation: CASSIVEQPQHF. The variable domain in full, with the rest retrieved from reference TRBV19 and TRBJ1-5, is DGGITQSPKYLFRKEGQNVTLSCEQNLNHDAMYWYRQDPGQGLRLIYYSQIVNDFQKGDIAEGYSVSREKKESFPLTVTSAQKNPTAFYLCASSIVEQPQHFGDGTRLSIL.

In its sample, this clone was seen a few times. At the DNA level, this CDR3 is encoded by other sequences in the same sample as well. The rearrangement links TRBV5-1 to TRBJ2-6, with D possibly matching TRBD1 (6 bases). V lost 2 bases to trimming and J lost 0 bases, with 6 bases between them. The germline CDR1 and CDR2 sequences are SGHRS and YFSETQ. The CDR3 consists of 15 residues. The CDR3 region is CASSLGGSGANVLTF. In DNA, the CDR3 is TGCGCCAGCAGCTTAGGGGGCTCTGGGGCCAACGTCCTGACTTTC.

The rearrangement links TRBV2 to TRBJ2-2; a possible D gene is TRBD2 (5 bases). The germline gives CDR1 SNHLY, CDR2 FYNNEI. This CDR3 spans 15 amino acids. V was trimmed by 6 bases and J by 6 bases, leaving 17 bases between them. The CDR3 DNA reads TGTGCCAGCAGCGCCGGGGTCGACTTCGCCGGGGAGCTGTTTTTT. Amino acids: CASSAGVDFAGELFF.

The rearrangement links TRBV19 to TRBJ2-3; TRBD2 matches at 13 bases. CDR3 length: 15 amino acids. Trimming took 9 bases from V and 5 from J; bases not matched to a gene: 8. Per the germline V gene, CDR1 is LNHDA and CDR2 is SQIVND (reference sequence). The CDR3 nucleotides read TGTGCCAGCGGAGGACTAGCGGGGGTGGTAGATACGCAGTATTTT. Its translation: CASGGLAGVVDTQYF.

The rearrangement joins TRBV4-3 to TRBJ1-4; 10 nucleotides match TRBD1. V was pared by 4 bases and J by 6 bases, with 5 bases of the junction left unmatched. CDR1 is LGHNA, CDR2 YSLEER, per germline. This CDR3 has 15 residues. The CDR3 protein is CASSPRDRGDEKLFF. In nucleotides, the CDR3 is TGCGCCAGCAGCCCCCGGGACAGGGGAGATGAAAAACTGTTTTTT.

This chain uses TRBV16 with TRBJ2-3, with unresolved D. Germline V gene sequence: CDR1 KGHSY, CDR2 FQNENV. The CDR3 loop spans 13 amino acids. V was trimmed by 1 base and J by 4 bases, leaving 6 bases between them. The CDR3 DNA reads TGTGCCAGCAGCCAATTAGTGGCAGATACGCAGTATTTT. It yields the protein CASSQLVADTQYF.

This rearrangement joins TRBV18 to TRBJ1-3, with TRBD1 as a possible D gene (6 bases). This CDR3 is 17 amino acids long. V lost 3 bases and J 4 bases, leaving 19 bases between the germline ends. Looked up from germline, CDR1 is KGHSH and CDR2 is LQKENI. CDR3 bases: TGTGCCAGCTCACCTTTAAGGGACCAGGGGTCCGGAAACACCATATATTTT. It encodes CASSPLRDQGSGNTIYF. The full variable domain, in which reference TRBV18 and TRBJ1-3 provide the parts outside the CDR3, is NAGVMQNPRHLVRRRGQEARLRCSPMKGHSHVYWYRQLPEEGLKFMVYLQKENIIDESGMPKERFSAEFPKEGPSILRIQQVVRGDSAAYFCASSPLRDQGSGNTIYFGEGSWLTVV.

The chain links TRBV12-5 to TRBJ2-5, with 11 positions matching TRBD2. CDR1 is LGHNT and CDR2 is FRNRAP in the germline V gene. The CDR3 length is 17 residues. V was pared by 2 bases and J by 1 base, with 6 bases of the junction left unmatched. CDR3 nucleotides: TGTGCTAGTGGTTTGAAGGTAACTAGCGGGAGCCAAGAGACCCAGTACTTC. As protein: CASGLKVTSGSQETQYF.

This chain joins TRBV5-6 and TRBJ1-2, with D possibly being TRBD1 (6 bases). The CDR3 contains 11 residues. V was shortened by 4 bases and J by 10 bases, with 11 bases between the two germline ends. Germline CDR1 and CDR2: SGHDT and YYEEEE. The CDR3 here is CASSATGNYTF. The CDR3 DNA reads TGTGCCAGCAGCGCCACAGGGAACTACACCTTC.

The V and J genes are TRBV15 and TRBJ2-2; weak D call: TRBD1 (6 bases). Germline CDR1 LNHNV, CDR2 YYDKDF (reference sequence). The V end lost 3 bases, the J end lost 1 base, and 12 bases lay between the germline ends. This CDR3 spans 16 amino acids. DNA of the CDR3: TGTGCCACCAGCAGGGCCGGGACAAAGAACACCGGGGAGCTGTTTTTT. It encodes CATSRAGTKNTGELFF. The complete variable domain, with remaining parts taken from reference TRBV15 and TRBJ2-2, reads DAMVIQNPRYQVTQFGKPVTLSCSQTLNHNVMYWYQQKSSQAPKLLFHYYDKDFNNEADTPDNFQSRRPNTSFCFLDIRSPGLGDTAMYLCATSRAGTKNTGELFFGEGSRLTVL.

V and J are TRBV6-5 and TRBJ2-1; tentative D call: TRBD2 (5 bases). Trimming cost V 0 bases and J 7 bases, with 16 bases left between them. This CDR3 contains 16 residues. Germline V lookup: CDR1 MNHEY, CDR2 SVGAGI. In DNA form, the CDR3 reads TGTGCCAGCAGTTACTCGGTCGAGGGCCTCCTAAATGAGCAGTTCTTC. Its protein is CASSYSVEGLLNEQFF.

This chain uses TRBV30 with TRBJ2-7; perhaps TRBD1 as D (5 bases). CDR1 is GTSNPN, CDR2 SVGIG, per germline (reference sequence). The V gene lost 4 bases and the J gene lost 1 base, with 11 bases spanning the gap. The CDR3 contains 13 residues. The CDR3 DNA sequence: TGTGCCTGGAAGTCAGGGTATTCCTACGAGCAGTACTTC. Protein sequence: CAWKSGYSYEQYF.